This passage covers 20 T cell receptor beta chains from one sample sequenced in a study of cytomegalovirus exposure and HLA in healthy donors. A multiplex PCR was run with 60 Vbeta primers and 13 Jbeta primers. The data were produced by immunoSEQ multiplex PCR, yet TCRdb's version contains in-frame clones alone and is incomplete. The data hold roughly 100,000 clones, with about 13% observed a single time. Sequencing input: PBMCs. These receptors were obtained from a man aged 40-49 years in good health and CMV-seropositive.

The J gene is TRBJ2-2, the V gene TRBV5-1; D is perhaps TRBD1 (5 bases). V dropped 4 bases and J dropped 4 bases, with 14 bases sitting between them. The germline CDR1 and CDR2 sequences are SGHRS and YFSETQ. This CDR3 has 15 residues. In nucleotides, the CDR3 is TGCGCCAGCAGCGCCCCAGGGTGGGTCACCGGGGAGCTGTTTTTT. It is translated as CASSAPGWVTGELFF.

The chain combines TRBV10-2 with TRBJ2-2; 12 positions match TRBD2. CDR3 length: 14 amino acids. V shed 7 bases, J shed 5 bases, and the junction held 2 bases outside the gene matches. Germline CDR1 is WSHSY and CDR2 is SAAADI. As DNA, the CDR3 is TGCGCCAGCAAGCTAGCGGGAGGGACCGGGGAGCTGTTTTTT. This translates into CASKLAGGTGELFF.

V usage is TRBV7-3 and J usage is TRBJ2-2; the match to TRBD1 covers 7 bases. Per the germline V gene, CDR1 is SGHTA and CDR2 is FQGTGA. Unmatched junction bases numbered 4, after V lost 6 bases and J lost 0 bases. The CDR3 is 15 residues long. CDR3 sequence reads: CASRAQGTNTGELFF. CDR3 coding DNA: TGTGCCAGCAGGGCACAGGGGACGAACACCGGGGAGCTGTTTTTT.

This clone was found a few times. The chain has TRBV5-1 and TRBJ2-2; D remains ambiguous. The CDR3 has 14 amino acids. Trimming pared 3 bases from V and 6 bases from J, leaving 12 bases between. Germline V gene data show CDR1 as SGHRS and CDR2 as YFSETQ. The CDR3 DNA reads TGCGCCAGCAGCTCCACAGATATGGCCGGGGAGCTGTTTTTT. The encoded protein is CASSSTDMAGELFF.

The CDR3 here is CASSLSGGDTEAFF. Written as DNA, the CDR3 is TGCGCCAGCAGCTTATCAGGGGGAGACACTGAAGCTTTCTTT. This rearrangement joins TRBV5-1 to TRBJ1-1, with TRBD1 matching over 7 bases. V lost 2 bases to trimming and J lost 3 bases; unmatched junction nucleotides: 4. The CDR3 is 14 amino acids. Germline CDR1 reads SGHRS; CDR2 reads YFSETQ.

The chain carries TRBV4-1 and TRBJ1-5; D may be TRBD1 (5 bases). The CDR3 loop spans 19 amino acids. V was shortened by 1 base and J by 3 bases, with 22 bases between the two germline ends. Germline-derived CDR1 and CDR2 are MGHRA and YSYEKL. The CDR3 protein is CASSQGLLTRVSYNQPQHF. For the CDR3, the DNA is TGCGCCAGCAGCCAAGGCCTACTTACCAGGGTCTCTTACAATCAGCCCCAGCATTTT.

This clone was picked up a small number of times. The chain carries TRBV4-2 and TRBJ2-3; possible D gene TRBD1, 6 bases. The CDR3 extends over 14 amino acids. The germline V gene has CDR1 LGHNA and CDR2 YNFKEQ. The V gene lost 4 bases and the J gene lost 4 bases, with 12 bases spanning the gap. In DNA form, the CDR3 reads TGTGCCAGCAGCCGCCCCAGGGGAGCAGATACGCAGTATTTT. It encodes CASSRPRGADTQYF.

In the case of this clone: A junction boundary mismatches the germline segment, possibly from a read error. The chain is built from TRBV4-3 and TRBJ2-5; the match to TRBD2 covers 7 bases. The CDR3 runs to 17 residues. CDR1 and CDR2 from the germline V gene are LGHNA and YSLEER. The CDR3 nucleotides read TGCGCCAGCAGCCCGGGAGCGGGATCTGATCTCCAAGAGGCCCAGTACTTC. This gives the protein CASSPGAGSDLQEAQYF.

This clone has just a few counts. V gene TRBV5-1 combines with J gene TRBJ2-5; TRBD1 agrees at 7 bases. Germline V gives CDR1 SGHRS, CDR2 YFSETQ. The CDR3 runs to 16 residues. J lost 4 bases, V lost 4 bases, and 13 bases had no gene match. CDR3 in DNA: TGCGCCAGCAGCCGCACCGGACAGGTGGGTGGAGAGACCCAGTACTTC. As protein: CASSRTGQVGGETQYF. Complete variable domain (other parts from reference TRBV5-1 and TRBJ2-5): KAGVTQTPRYLIKTRGQQVTLSCSPISGHRSVSWYQQTPGQGLQFLFEYFSETQRNKGNFPGRFSGRQFSNSRSEMNVSTLELGDSALYLCASSRTGQVGGETQYFGPGTRLLVL.

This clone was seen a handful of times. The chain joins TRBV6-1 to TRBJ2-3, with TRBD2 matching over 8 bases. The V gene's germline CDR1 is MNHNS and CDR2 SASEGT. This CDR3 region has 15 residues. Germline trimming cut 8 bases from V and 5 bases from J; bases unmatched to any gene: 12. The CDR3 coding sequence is TGTGCCAGCTTCTGGAGCGGGAGTGGAGTAGATACGCAGTATTTT. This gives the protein CASFWSGSGVDTQYF.

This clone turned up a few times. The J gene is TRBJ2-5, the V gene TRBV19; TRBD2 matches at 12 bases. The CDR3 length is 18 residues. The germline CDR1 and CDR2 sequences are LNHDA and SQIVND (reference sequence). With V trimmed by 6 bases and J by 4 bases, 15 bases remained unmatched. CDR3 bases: TGTGCCAGTAGGGGGGGGGCTAGCGGGAGGGCCGGAGGAGAGACCCAGTACTTC. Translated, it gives CASRGGASGRAGGETQYF.

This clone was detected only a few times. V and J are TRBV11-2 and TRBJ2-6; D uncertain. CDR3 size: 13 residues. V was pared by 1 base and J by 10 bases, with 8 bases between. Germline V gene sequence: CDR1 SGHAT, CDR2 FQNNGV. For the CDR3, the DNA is TGTGCCAGCAGCTTAGGACACGAGAACGTCCTGACTTTC. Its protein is CASSLGHENVLTF.

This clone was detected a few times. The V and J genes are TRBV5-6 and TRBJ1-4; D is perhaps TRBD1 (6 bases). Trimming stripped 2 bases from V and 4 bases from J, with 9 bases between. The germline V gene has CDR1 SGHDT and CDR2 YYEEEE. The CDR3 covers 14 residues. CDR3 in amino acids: CASSLRGNNEKLFF. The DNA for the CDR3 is TGTGCCAGCAGCTTAAGGGGGAATAATGAAAAACTGTTTTTT.

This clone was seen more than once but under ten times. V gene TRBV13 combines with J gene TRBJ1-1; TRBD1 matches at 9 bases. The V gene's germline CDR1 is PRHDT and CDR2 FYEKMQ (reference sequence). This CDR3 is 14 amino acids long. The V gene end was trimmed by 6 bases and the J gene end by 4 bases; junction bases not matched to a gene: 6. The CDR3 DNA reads TGTGCCAGCAGACCCGGGACAGGGTCCACTGAAGCTTTCTTT. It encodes CASRPGTGSTEAFF.

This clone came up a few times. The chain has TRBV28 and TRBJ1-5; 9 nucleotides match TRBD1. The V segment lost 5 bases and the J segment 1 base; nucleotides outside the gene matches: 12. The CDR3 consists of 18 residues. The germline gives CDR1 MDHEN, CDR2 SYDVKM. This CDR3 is CASSKPGTGTGSNQPQHF. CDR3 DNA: TGTGCCAGCAGTAAGCCCGGGACAGGGACGGGGAGCAATCAGCCCCAGCATTTT.

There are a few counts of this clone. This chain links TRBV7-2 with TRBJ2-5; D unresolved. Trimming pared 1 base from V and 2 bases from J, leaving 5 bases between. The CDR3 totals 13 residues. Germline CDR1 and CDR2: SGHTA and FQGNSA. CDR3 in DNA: TGTGCCAGCAGCTTAGGGCCACAAGAGACCCAGTACTTC. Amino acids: CASSLGPQETQYF.

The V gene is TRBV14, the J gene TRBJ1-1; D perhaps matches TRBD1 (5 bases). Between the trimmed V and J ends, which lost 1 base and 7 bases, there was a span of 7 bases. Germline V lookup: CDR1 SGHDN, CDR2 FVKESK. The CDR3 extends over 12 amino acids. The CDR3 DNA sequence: TGTGCCAGCAGCCAAGGGGGCTATGAAGCTTTCTTT. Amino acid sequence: CASSQGGYEAFF.

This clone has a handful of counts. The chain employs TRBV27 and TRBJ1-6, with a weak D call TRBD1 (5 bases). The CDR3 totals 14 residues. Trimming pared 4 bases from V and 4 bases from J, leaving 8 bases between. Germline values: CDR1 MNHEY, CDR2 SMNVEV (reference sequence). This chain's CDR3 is CASSWGTYNSPLHF. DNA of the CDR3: TGTGCCAGCAGTTGGGGGACTTATAATTCACCCCTCCACTTT.

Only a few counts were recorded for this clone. In nucleotides, the CDR3 is TGCGCCAGCAGCCAACCCCCCTATCCGACAGGGGATATGGAGACCCAGTACTTC. This gives the protein CASSQPPYPTGDMETQYF. The V gene is TRBV4-1, the J gene TRBJ2-5; TRBD1 matches 8 bases. This CDR3 has 18 residues. Germline CDR1 is MGHRA and CDR2 is YSYEKL. After removal of 2 bases from V and 5 bases from J, the junction contained 16 bases not matched to a gene.

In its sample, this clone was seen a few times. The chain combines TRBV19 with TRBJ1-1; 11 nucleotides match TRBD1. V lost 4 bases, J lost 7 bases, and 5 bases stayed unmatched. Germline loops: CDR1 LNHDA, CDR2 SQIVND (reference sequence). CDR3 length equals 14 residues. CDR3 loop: CASSRTGGSGEAFF. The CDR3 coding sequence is TGTGCCAGTAGTAGGACAGGGGGCTCGGGTGAAGCTTTCTTT.